Below are 20 T cell receptor beta chains sequenced from a single sample in a study of blood T cell repertoires in COVID-19 (dated by TCRdb to the early 2020s). The library was prepared using the immunoSEQ multiplex PCR assay. TCRdb retrieved this table from immuneACCESS and kept in-frame rearrangements only. Not all clones are present; in checked studies, unresolved V genes account for under half, and no reason is known for the remainder. The sample table lists more than 200,000 clones, 80% to 90% of them with a count of one. The top ten clonotypes cover 4.1% of the sample. The sample taken for sequencing was PBMCs or T cells enriched from blood (not recorded which). These receptor sequences come from a woman aged 30 to 39 who had recovered from COVID-19.

The V and J genes are TRBV10-3 and TRBJ2-7; TRBD1 matches at 8 bases. The germline CDR1 and CDR2 sequences are ENHRY and SYGVKD. Trimming cost V 5 bases and J 5 bases; bases outside gene matches: 8. CDR3 length equals 14 residues. CDR3 sequence reads: CAISKQGAIDEQYF. The DNA for the CDR3 is TGTGCCATCAGTAAGCAGGGGGCTATCGACGAGCAGTACTTC.

This clone was counted once. This sequence joins TRBV29-1 and TRBJ2-7; the match to TRBD1 covers 7 bases. The CDR3 covers 13 residues. Germline V CDR1 and CDR2: SQVTM, ANQGSEA. V lost 0 bases to trimming and J lost 3 bases; unmatched junction nucleotides: 2. The CDR3 sequence is CSVEDDRVYEQYF. For the CDR3, the DNA is TGCAGCGTTGAAGACGACAGGGTCTACGAGCAGTACTTC.

This CDR3 reads CASSAGVGDRETQYF. As DNA, the CDR3 is TGTGCCAGCAGCGCAGGGGTCGGTGATCGGGAGACCCAGTACTTC. The chain joins TRBV9 to TRBJ2-5; TRBD1 is a possible D gene (6 bases). CDR3 length equals 15 residues. In germline, CDR1 is SGDLS, CDR2 YYNGEE. Trimming pared 3 bases from V and 5 bases from J, leaving 17 bases between.

The CDR3 region is CASSPRTGRMDTEAFF. CDR3 sequence (DNA): TGTGCCAGCAGCCCTCGGACAGGGAGGATGGACACTGAAGCTTTCTTT. The rearrangement links TRBV7-9 to TRBJ1-1; 8 bases line up with TRBD1. Losses at the gene ends were 5 bases for V and 3 bases for J; bases not matched to a gene: 11. The CDR3 loop spans 16 amino acids. Germline V gene data show CDR1 as SEHNR and CDR2 as FQNEAQ (reference sequence).

This clone was seen a single time. This chain connects TRBV4-3 to TRBJ1-4; D gene uncertain. Germline CDR1 and CDR2: LGHNA and YSLEER. Between the trimmed V and J ends, which lost 6 bases and 8 bases, there was a span of 19 bases. This CDR3 region has 15 residues. The CDR3 sequence is CASRERSGGIEKLFF. As DNA, the CDR3 is TGCGCCAGCAGGGAGCGATCAGGAGGAATCGAAAAACTGTTTTTT.

V usage is TRBV7-3 and J usage is TRBJ1-2; 8 bases map to TRBD1. With 9 bases clipped from V and 0 bases from J, the junction kept 9 bases outside the gene matches. The CDR3 runs to 15 residues. Per germline, CDR1 SGHTA and CDR2 FQGTGA. The CDR3, as DNA: TGTGCCAGTGGGGGGCTGGACAGGGCTAACTATGGCTACACCTTC. Its translation is CASGGLDRANYGYTF.

This rearrangement joins TRBV9 to TRBJ2-7, with 7 bases identical to TRBD1. CDR1 and CDR2 (germline): SGDLS, YYNGEE. CDR3 length equals 14 residues. After removal of 2 bases from V and 0 bases from J, the junction contained 2 bases not matched to a gene. CDR3 bases: TGTGCCAGCAGCGTCGGGACAGACTCCTACGAGCAGTACTTC. This gives the protein CASSVGTDSYEQYF.

This sequence joins TRBV5-8 and TRBJ2-2, with TRBD1 matching over 7 bases. This CDR3 region has 16 residues. Germline values: CDR1 SGHTS, CDR2 YDEGEE. V trimming: 5 bases; J trimming: 0 bases; junction bases outside the gene matches: 7. CDR3: CASSLGQATNTGELFF. The CDR3 DNA follows: TGTGCCAGCAGTTTAGGACAGGCCACGAACACCGGGGAGCTGTTTTTT.

The chain has TRBV10-3 and TRBJ2-6; 8 bases match TRBD1. V gave up 0 bases and J gave up 2 bases; unmatched junction bases: 9. This CDR3 contains 19 residues. Germline V gene lookup returns CDR1 ENHRY and CDR2 SYGVKD. The CDR3 nucleotides are TGTGCCATCAGTGAGTCGACGGCAGGGGGCATGGCTGGGGCCAACGTCCTGACTTTC. Translation gives CAISESTAGGMAGANVLTF.

This clone was detected only a few times. V usage is TRBV14 and J usage is TRBJ2-1; D might be TRBD1 (6 bases). Trimming pared 4 bases from V and 9 bases from J, leaving 19 bases between. CDR1 SGHDN and CDR2 FVKESK come from the germline V gene. CDR3 length: 15 amino acids. CDR3 in DNA: TGTGCCAGCAGCCTACCCGGGACACCGGCAAGTGAGCAGTTCTTC. It specifies CASSLPGTPASEQFF.

The rearrangement joins TRBV7-2 to TRBJ1-2, with D possibly matching TRBD1 (6 bases). The CDR3 has 15 amino acids. Trimming took off 1 base at V and 4 bases at J, with 13 bases between the two ends. Germline loops: CDR1 SGHTA, CDR2 FQGNSA. In DNA, the CDR3 is TGTGCCAGCAGCTTAGATGGAGGGGGGGCCTATGGCTACACCTTC. It codes for CASSLDGGGAYGYTF.

This chain links TRBV7-8 with TRBJ1-5, with 8 bases lining up with TRBD1. This CDR3 region has 15 residues. Per germline, CDR1 SGHVS and CDR2 FQNEAQ. V lost 6 bases to trimming and J lost 0 bases; unmatched junction nucleotides: 4. The CDR3 region is CASRADRVSNQPQHF. CDR3 DNA: TGTGCCAGCAGGGCGGACAGGGTTAGCAATCAGCCCCAGCATTTT. The whole variable domain, remainder taken from reference TRBV7-8 and TRBJ1-5, is GAGVSQSPRYKVAKRGQDVALRCDPISGHVSLFWYQQALGQGPEFLTYFQNEAQLDKSGLPSDRFFAERPEGSVSTLKIQRTQQEDSAVYLCASRADRVSNQPQHFGDGTRLSIL.

This chain joins TRBV5-4 and TRBJ2-5; 9 bases are shared with TRBD2. V trimming: 0 bases; J trimming: 6 bases; junction bases outside the gene matches: 6. Germline V gives CDR1 SGHNT, CDR2 YYREEE (reference sequence). The CDR3 spans 15 residues. The CDR3 spells CASSLDGTSIQTQYF. The CDR3 nucleotides read TGTGCCAGCAGCTTGGACGGGACTAGCATACAGACCCAGTACTTC.

This chain uses TRBV30 with TRBJ1-5, with D tentatively TRBD1 (5 bases). V was shortened by 2 bases and J by 2 bases, with 13 bases between the two germline ends. Germline loops: CDR1 GTSNPN, CDR2 SVGIG (reference sequence). The CDR3 runs to 15 residues. CDR3 in amino acids: CAWSSGLNRNQPQHF. CDR3 bases: TGTGCCTGGAGTTCGGGACTAAACCGCAATCAGCCCCAGCATTTT.

The J gene is TRBJ1-3, the V gene TRBV27; 8 bases line up with TRBD1. V was clipped by 6 bases and J by 0 bases; unmatched bases: 1. The germline gives CDR1 MNHEY, CDR2 SMNVEV (reference sequence). The CDR3 is 14 amino acids. The CDR3 protein is CASRTGASGNTIYF. The CDR3 nucleotides are TGTGCCAGCAGGACAGGGGCCTCTGGAAACACCATATATTTT.

The V gene is TRBV6-2 or TRBV6-3, the J gene TRBJ2-7; tentatively, D is TRBD2 (5 bases). The CDR3 sequence is 16 residues long. Germline values: CDR1 MNHEY, CDR2 SVGEGT. The germline V and J ends were trimmed by 2 bases and 2 bases, with 16 bases remaining between them. The CDR3 region has the DNA TGTGCCAGCAGTTACGCAGCGGTACTTTTTCCCTACGAGCAGTACTTC. As protein: CASSYAAVLFPYEQYF.

The chain joins TRBV25-1 to TRBJ1-6, with a possible D match to TRBD1 (6 bases). Germline V gene data show CDR1 as MGHDK and CDR2 as SYGVNS. The CDR3 is 15 residues long. The V and J ends lost 5 bases and 6 bases respectively, with 14 bases between them. CDR3 amino acids: CASSSSGVGNSPLHF. The CDR3 DNA is TGTGCCAGCAGTTCGTCAGGGGTCGGTAATTCACCCCTCCACTTT. The full variable domain, with the rest looked up from reference TRBV25-1 and TRBJ1-6, is EADIYQTPRYLVIGTGKKITLECSQTMGHDKMYWYQQDPGMELHLIHYSYGVNSTEKGDLSSESTVSRIRTEHFPLTLESARPSHTSQYLCASSSSGVGNSPLHFGNGTRLTVT.

This chain connects TRBV4-3 to TRBJ1-2; the match to TRBD1 covers 7 bases. This CDR3 has 16 amino acids. V trimming: 2 bases; J trimming: 4 bases; junction bases outside the gene matches: 10. CDR1 and CDR2 (germline): LGHNA, YSLEER. CDR3 sequence: CASSQRPGTDIYGYTF. The CDR3 DNA reads as TGCGCCAGCAGCCAACGTCCCGGGACAGATATCTATGGCTACACCTTC.

The V call is TRBV6-6, the J call TRBJ2-7; 12 nucleotides match TRBD2. CDR3 size: 15 residues. The germline CDR1 and CDR2 sequences are MNHNY and SVGAGI (reference sequence). After removal of 2 bases from V and 3 bases from J, the junction contained 2 bases not matched to a gene. The chain's CDR3 is CASSYELAGGYEQYF. The CDR3 DNA sequence: TGTGCCAGCAGTTACGAACTAGCGGGAGGCTACGAGCAGTACTTC.

Only one count was recorded for this clone. The rearrangement uses TRBV19 and TRBJ1-1; the D is unclear. The CDR3 spans 14 residues. Trimming cost V 1 base and J 6 bases, with 12 bases left between them. The germline CDR1 and CDR2 sequences are LNHDA and SQIVND (reference sequence). The CDR3 here is CASSIGPGRAEAFF. CDR3 in DNA: TGTGCCAGTAGTATAGGGCCGGGGAGGGCTGAAGCTTTCTTT.